Listed here are 8 T cell receptor beta chains from one sample, sequenced in a study of CD8 T cells in Susac syndrome. Random hexamers were used to reverse transcribe about 0.45 to 1 ug of RNA. TCRdb reprocessed the immunoSEQ multiplex PCR reads via MiXCR and lists one record per CDR3 protein. Seen here are hundreds of thousands of distinct CDR3 sequences, 95% observed once, and the top ten hold around 0.099%. Sequencing was carried out using CD4+ T cells from PBMCs. The receptors originated from a human donor with multiple sclerosis.

This clonotype has a single count. One junction end does not reproduce the germline sequence, and a read error may be involved. The chain carries TRBV3-1 and TRBJ2-7; D remains unclear. The germline V gene encodes CDR1 LGHDT and CDR2 YNNKEL (reference sequence). CDR3 length: 15 residues. CDR3 amino acids: CASSRSLPPSSEQYF. The CDR3 coding sequence is TGTGCCAGCAGCCGGAGCTTACCTCCCTCCTCCGAGCAGTACTTC.

The chain recombines TRBV20-1 with TRBJ2-1; TRBD2 matches at 8 bases. Per the germline V gene, CDR1 is DFQATT and CDR2 is SNEGSKA (reference sequence). The CDR3 loop spans 14 amino acids. Unmatched junction bases numbered 3, after V lost 5 bases and J lost 0 bases. The CDR3 sequence: CSAGGTSSYNEQFF. Written as DNA, the CDR3 is TGCAGTGCTGGTGGGACTAGCTCCTACAATGAGCAGTTCTTC.

This clonotype was seen just once. The V call is TRBV20-1, the J call TRBJ2-3; perhaps TRBD2 as D (6 bases). The V gene's germline CDR1 is DFQATT and CDR2 SNEGSKA (reference sequence). The CDR3 runs 13 residues. Trimming removed 3 bases at V and 1 base at J, with 8 bases between. CDR3 coding DNA: TGCAGTGCTAGTCAGCGGGGCACAGATACGCAGTATTTT. It yields the protein CSASQRGTDTQYF.

The rearrangement joins TRBV25-1 to TRBJ1-1; D not certain. V was pared by 6 bases and J by 2 bases, with 7 bases between. The CDR3 runs 12 residues. Germline CDR1 MGHDK, CDR2 SYGVNS. The CDR3 region has the DNA TGTGCCAGCAGGGGCACAAACACTGAAGCTTTCTTT. Its translation: CASRGTNTEAFF.

This rearrangement joins TRBV6-5 to TRBJ2-1; D is undetermined. This CDR3 has 16 residues. Trimming removed 2 bases from V and 1 base from J, with 12 bases in between. From germline, CDR1 is MNHEY and CDR2 SVGAGI. CDR3: CASSYDSLVSYNEQFF. Here the CDR3 DNA reads TGTGCCAGCAGTTACGATAGTCTCGTTTCCTACAATGAGCAGTTCTTC.

CDR3 protein: CASSLRQPDNSPLHF. Written as DNA, the CDR3 is TGTGCCAGCAGTTTAAGGCAGCCAGACAATTCACCCCTCCACTTT. The J gene is TRBJ1-6, the V gene TRBV12-3 or TRBV12-4; no definite D call. Trimming removed 2 bases at V and 7 bases at J, with 12 bases between. This CDR3 contains 15 residues.

This clonotype was seen only once. The chain combines TRBV7-2 with TRBJ1-6; no definite D call. This CDR3 comprises 14 residues. In germline, CDR1 is SGHTA, CDR2 FQGNSA. Trimming left V 4 bases short and J 6 bases short, with 10 bases between. CDR3 region: CASSSGPGNSPLHF. The CDR3 nucleotides are TGTGCCAGCAGCTCCGGACCGGGTAATTCACCCCTCCACTTT.

V usage is TRBV7-3 and J usage is TRBJ1-1; no reliable D call. The CDR3 totals 14 residues. The V gene's germline CDR1 is SGHTA and CDR2 FQGTGA. The V gene lost 5 bases and the J gene lost 7 bases, with 17 bases spanning the gap. The CDR3 spells CASSPRPTSLEAFF. The CDR3 DNA sequence: TGTGCCAGCAGCCCAAGGCCGACAAGCCTTGAAGCTTTCTTT.